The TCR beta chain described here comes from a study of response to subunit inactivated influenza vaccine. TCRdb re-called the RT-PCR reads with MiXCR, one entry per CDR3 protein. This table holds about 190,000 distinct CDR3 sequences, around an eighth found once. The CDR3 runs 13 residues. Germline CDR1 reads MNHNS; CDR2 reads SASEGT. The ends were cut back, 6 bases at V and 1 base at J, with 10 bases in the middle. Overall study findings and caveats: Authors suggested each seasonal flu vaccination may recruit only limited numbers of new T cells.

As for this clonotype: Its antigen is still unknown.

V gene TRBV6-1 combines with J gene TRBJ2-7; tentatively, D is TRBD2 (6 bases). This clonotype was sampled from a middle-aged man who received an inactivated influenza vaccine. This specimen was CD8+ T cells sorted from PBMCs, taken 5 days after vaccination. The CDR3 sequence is CASRAGLSYEQYF. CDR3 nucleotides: TGTGCCAGCAGGGCGGGACTGTCCTACGAGCAGTACTTC.